This entry lists 20 T cell receptor beta chains sequenced from one sample in a study of cytomegalovirus exposure and HLA in healthy donors. In the PCR, 60 Vbeta and 13 Jbeta primers were used. The repertoire was sequenced with immunoSEQ multiplex PCR; TCRdb's copy has only in-frame clones and lacks some. The data contain 150,000 to 200,000 clones, 70% of them seen just once; the ten biggest clones take up approximately 5%. Sequenced: PBMCs. Receptors originate from a man in his late teens or twenties in good health and CMV-seropositive.

This chain connects TRBV7-9 to TRBJ2-5; D is ambiguous. The CDR3 is 12 residues long. Trimming removed 7 bases from V and 4 bases from J, with 10 bases in between. Germline CDR1 and CDR2: SEHNR and FQNEAQ (reference sequence). DNA of the CDR3: TGTGCCAGCAATCTCGCAGGAGAGACCCAGTACTTC. Residues: CASNLAGETQYF. The full variable domain, with the rest looked up from reference TRBV7-9 and TRBJ2-5, is DTGVSQNPRHKITKRGQNVTFRCDPISEHNRLYWYRQTLGQGPEFLTYFQNEAQLEKSRLLSDRFSAERPKGSFSTLEIQRTEQGDSAMYLCASNLAGETQYFGPGTRLLVL.

In this sample, this clone turned up once. The chain employs TRBV27 and TRBJ2-5; the D is unclear. CDR1 MNHEY and CDR2 SMNVEV come from the germline V gene (reference sequence). V lost 5 bases and J 7 bases, leaving 11 bases between the germline ends. This CDR3 is 12 amino acids long. The CDR3 loop reads CASSVTGGTQYF. In DNA, the CDR3 is TGTGCCAGCAGTGTGACTGGTGGGACCCAGTACTTC.

The V and J genes are TRBV11-2 and TRBJ2-2; D not certain. The CDR3 has 15 residues. In germline, CDR1 is SGHAT, CDR2 FQNNGV. The V gene lost 5 bases and the J gene lost 0 bases, with 10 bases spanning the gap. The CDR3 DNA follows: TGTGCCAGCAGCCTCGAGGCGGCGAACACCGGGGAGCTGTTTTTT. Encoded protein: CASSLEAANTGELFF.

This clone turned up a few times. The rearrangement links TRBV6-5 to TRBJ1-1; 8 positions agree with TRBD1. CDR1 and CDR2 from the germline V gene are MNHEY and SVGAGI. The J segment lost 1 base and the V segment lost 6 bases, leaving 7 bases of the junction unmatched. The CDR3 consists of 15 residues. Written as DNA, the CDR3 is TGTGCCAGCAGCCGTACCGGGACAGGGAACACTGAAGCTTTCTTT. Protein product: CASSRTGTGNTEAFF.

CDR3 sequence (DNA): TGTGCCAGCAGCCCTTACCTAGTCGGGGCCTACAATGAGCAGTTCTTC. Translation: CASSPYLVGAYNEQFF. This sequence joins TRBV9 and TRBJ2-1, with D perhaps matching TRBD2 (5 bases). V lost 4 bases, J lost 2 bases, and 16 bases lay in between. The CDR3 contains 16 residues. Germline V gene lookup returns CDR1 SGDLS and CDR2 YYNGEE.

This clone came up once. The chain combines TRBV28 with TRBJ1-2; unclear D gene. The germline V gene encodes CDR1 MDHEN and CDR2 SYDVKM. The CDR3 has 11 residues. Trimming stripped 6 bases from V and 1 base from J, with 3 bases between. This CDR3 is CASSINYGYTF. CDR3 coding DNA: TGTGCCAGCAGCATTAACTATGGCTACACCTTC.

This chain connects TRBV27 to TRBJ1-5; D is ambiguous. This CDR3 has 16 amino acids. CDR1 MNHEY and CDR2 SMNVEV come from the germline V gene (reference sequence). Trimming shortened V by 0 bases and J by 5 bases, and 14 bases separated the two germline ends. The CDR3 region is CASSLSSNAGDQPQHF. Written as DNA, the CDR3 is TGTGCCAGCAGTTTATCGAGTAACGCCGGGGATCAGCCCCAGCATTTT.

As for this clone: This same CDR3 is encoded by further DNA sequences in the sample. The chain is built from TRBV6-1 and TRBJ1-5, with D perhaps matching TRBD1 (6 bases). CDR1 MNHNS and CDR2 SASEGT come from the germline V gene. The CDR3 contains 15 residues. V shed 0 bases and J shed 2 bases, with 8 bases lying between them. CDR3 nucleotide sequence: TGTGCCAGCAGTGAAGCAGGGGGGGGCAATCAGCCCCAGCATTTT. Protein: CASSEAGGGNQPQHF.

The chain is built from TRBV2 and TRBJ1-1; the match to TRBD1 covers 11 bases. Germline V lookup: CDR1 SNHLY, CDR2 FYNNEI. The CDR3 is 17 residues long. V lost 8 bases to trimming and J lost 0 bases; unmatched junction nucleotides: 11. The CDR3 DNA reads TGTGCCAGCGACCGGACAGGGGGCGGAGGCGTGAACACTGAAGCTTTCTTT. It translates to CASDRTGGGGVNTEAFF.

The chain uses TRBV5-6 and TRBJ2-7; TRBD2 matches 8 bases. V shed 1 base and J 2 bases; nucleotides not matched to a gene: 8. This CDR3 has 16 residues. From germline, CDR1 is SGHDT and CDR2 YYEEEE. CDR3 loop: CASSLLSGGRTYEQYV. Here the CDR3 DNA reads TGTGCCAGCAGCTTGTTGTCGGGCGGGAGGACCTACGAGCAGTACGTC.

This rearrangement joins TRBV7-2 to TRBJ2-5, with 9 positions matching TRBD2. Germline-derived CDR1 and CDR2 are SGHTA and FQGNSA. Germline trimming cut 6 bases from V and 4 bases from J; bases unmatched to any gene: 6. The CDR3 has 14 residues. The CDR3 DNA reads TGTGCCAGCAGGCAAGCAGCGGGGGGAGAGACCCAGTACTTC. Translation gives CASRQAAGGETQYF. Combining the CDR3 with reference TRBV7-2 and TRBJ2-5 gives the whole variable domain GAGVSQSPSNKVTEKGKDVELRCDPISGHTALYWYRQSLGQGLEFLIYFQGNSAPDKSGLPSDRFSAERTGGSVSTLTIQRTQQEDSAVYLCASRQAAGGETQYFGPGTRLLVL.

CDR3: CASSGGTGGATEAFF. The CDR3 coding sequence is TGTGCCAGCAGTGGGGGGACAGGGGGCGCGACTGAAGCTTTCTTT. The rearrangement links TRBV2 to TRBJ1-1, with 12 bases lining up with TRBD1. CDR3 size: 15 residues. From germline, CDR1 is SNHLY and CDR2 FYNNEI. J was trimmed by 5 bases and V by 4 bases; bases with no gene match: 5.

J is TRBJ1-2 and V is TRBV7-9; TRBD1 agrees at 7 bases. The ends lost 4 bases at V and 2 bases at J; junction bases unmatched: 19. The CDR3 length is 19 residues. Germline V gives CDR1 SEHNR, CDR2 FQNEAQ (reference sequence). The DNA for the CDR3 is TGTGCCAGCAGCTCGGCTCGGTACAGGGGCGCCCGATCCAACTATGGCTACACCTTC. Translation gives CASSSARYRGARSNYGYTF.

The J gene is TRBJ2-1, the V gene TRBV28, with a tentative D call TRBD2 (7 bases). The length of the CDR3 is 13 residues. The V end was cut by 6 bases, the J end by 8 bases, with 14 bases between. Germline V CDR1 and CDR2: MDHEN, SYDVKM. The CDR3 loop is CASRVQGGHEQFF. In nucleotides, the CDR3 is TGTGCCAGCAGAGTACAGGGAGGGCATGAGCAGTTCTTC.

The chain has TRBV27 and TRBJ2-1, with 8 nucleotides matching TRBD2. The CDR3 spans 13 residues. Germline CDR1 reads MNHEY; CDR2 reads SMNVEV (reference sequence). V shed 3 bases and J 9 bases; nucleotides not matched to a gene: 4. The CDR3 DNA sequence: TGTGCCAGCAGTTTCGGACGGGGGGGTGAGCAGTTCTTC. Translation: CASSFGRGGEQFF.

This clone appeared a few times. V and J are TRBV30 and TRBJ2-2, with 8 bases identical to TRBD2. The junction had 6 bases not matched to a gene; V was cut back by 2 bases and J by 4 bases. The CDR3 runs to 15 residues. CDR1 is GTSNPN, CDR2 SVGIG, per germline (reference sequence). The chain's CDR3 is CAWSPGGGRTGELFF. CDR3 nucleotide sequence: TGTGCCTGGAGTCCGGGGGGGGGCCGCACCGGGGAGCTGTTTTTT.

This clone was seen more than once but under ten times. The chain carries TRBV28 and TRBJ2-2; D remains ambiguous. The CDR3 runs 13 residues. Germline CDR1 is MDHEN and CDR2 is SYDVKM. The V gene lost 3 bases and the J gene lost 6 bases, with 8 bases spanning the gap. The CDR3: CASSFYKPGELFF. The CDR3 DNA sequence: TGTGCCAGCAGTTTCTATAAACCCGGGGAGCTGTTTTTT.

In regard to this clone: The sample has other DNA sequences that encode this CDR3 too. The V gene is TRBV19, the J gene TRBJ2-3; TRBD2 aligns across 10 bases. The CDR3 contains 18 residues. Germline CDR1 is LNHDA and CDR2 is SQIVND (reference sequence). J was trimmed by 0 bases and V by 4 bases; bases with no gene match: 10. CDR3 in amino acids: CASSSFLAGVGSTDTQYF. In nucleotides, the CDR3 is TGTGCCAGTAGTAGTTTTCTAGCGGGAGTAGGCAGCACAGATACGCAGTATTTT.

This clone was seen only once. J is TRBJ1-2 and V is TRBV15, with 7 bases fitting TRBD1. Germline V gene data show CDR1 as LNHNV and CDR2 as YYDKDF (reference sequence). V lost 5 bases and J lost 6; bases outside the gene matches: 6. This CDR3 has 13 amino acids. This CDR3 is CATSLRQGDGYTF. CDR3 in DNA: TGTGCCACCAGCCTTCGACAGGGAGATGGCTACACCTTC.

The rearrangement joins TRBV6-5 to TRBJ2-1; the D gene is possibly TRBD2 (6 bases). The V gene's germline CDR1 is MNHEY and CDR2 SVGAGI. The CDR3 loop spans 13 amino acids. V lost 5 bases and J lost 9, with 14 bases in between. CDR3 sequence (DNA): TGTGCCAGCAGTCCCCTTGGGGGGAGTGAGCAGTTCTTC. Translation: CASSPLGGSEQFF.